This T cell receptor beta chain derives from a study of CD8 T cells in ankylosing spondylitis. Broader study findings: Disease-associated clones were reportedly significantly overrepresented in matched ankylosing spondylitis synovial fluid. Among TCR beta sequences, a motif of several highly homologous variants appeared characteristic of ankylosing spondylitis blood. Some motif variants were previously reported in reactive arthritis synovial fluid and blood.

V lost 5 bases and J lost 5, with 13 bases in between. The CDR3 spans 15 residues. Germline V CDR1 and CDR2: MDHEN, SYDVKM. A remark on this clonotype: Its antigen is as yet unknown.

TCRdb analysed the 5' RACE reads with MiXCR anew, one entry per CDR3 protein. The repertoire holds 200,000 to 250,000 distinct CDR3 sequences, with 15% to 20% as singletons. The chain combines TRBV28 with TRBJ1-6; D gene uncertain. The sequence came from a male donor with ankylosing spondylitis. The sequenced sample was blood, either unsorted or a sorted T cell fraction (not recorded which). CDR3 DNA sequence: TGTGCCAGCAGTCCTCTGGGGATGAATAATTCACCCCTCCACTTT. Encoded protein: CASSPLGMNNSPLHF.